Below, one T cell receptor (beta chain) is given with its context. These data belong to a study of blood T cell repertoires in COVID-19. Sequencing used immunoSEQ multiplex PCR; TCRdb keeps in-frame clones, though not all of them. The table has about 170,000 clones, more than 85% seen once. The CDR3 runs 15 residues. The V gene lost 4 bases and the J gene lost 5 bases, with 17 bases spanning the gap. The receptor was derived from a woman aged 80 or older with COVID-19, enrolled during active disease. The sequencing input was peripheral blood. V usage is TRBV23-1 and J usage is TRBJ1-1; possibly TRBD1 for D (6 bases). TRBV23-1 is an open reading frame, and its role is uncertain. The CDR3 sequence is CASSPMRGGGTEAFF. CDR3 sequence (DNA): TGCGCCAGCAGTCCGATGAGGGGGGGAGGGACTGAAGCTTTCTTT.